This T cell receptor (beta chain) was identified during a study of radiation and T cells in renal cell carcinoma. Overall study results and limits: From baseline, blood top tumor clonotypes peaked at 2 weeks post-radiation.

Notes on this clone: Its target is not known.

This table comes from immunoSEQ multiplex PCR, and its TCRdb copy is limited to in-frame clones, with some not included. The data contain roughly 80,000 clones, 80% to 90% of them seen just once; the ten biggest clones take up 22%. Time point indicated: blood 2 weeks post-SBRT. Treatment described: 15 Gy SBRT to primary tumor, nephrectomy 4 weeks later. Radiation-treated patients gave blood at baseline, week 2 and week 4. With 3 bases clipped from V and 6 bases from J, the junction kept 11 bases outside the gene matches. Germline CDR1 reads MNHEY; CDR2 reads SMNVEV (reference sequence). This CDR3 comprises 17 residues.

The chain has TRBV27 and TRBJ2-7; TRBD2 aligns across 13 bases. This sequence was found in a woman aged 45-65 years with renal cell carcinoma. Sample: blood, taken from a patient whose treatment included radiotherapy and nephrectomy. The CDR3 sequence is CASSLMGLAGLTGEQYF. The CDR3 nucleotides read TGTGCCAGCAGTTTGATGGGACTAGCGGGACTCACTGGCGAGCAGTACTTC.